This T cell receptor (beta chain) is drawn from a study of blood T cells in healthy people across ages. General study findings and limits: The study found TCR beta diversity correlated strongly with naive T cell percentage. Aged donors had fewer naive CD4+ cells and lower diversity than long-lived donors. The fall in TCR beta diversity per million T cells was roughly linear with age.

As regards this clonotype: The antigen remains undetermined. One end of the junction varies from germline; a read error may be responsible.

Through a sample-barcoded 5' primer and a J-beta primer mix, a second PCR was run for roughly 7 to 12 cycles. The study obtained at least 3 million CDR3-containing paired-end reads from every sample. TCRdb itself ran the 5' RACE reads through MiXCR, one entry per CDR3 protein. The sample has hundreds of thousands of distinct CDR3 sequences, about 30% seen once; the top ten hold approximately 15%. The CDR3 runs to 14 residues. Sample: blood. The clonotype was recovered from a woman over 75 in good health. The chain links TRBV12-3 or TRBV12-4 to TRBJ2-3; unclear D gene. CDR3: CASSLSWRSDMQYF. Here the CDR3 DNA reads TGTGCCAGCAGTTTAAGCTGGAGATCAGATATGCAGTATTTT.